The entry below gives a single T cell receptor beta chain sequence along with its context. These data come from a study of blood T cell repertoires in COVID-19. Study context: Whether acute or convalescent, the COVID-19 samples came from the United States, Italy and Spain. PBMCs, B-cell-depleted T cells, or T cells provided the cDNA or gDNA that made up the material.

As handled by the study authors: The authors estimated nucleated cell counts from reference gene primer amplification. Profiled with immunoSEQ multiplex PCR; TCRdb holds only in-frame clones, not every one. V and J calls and clone size are those listed in that table; D and trimming were worked out from the DNA. This table has around 300,000 clones, around 82% appearing once. CDR3 size: 14 residues. V was pared by 8 bases and J by 4 bases, with 16 bases between. CDR1 is SNHLY, CDR2 FYNNEI, per germline. Input material: peripheral blood. The chain is built from TRBV2 and TRBJ2-3, with a tentative D call TRBD1 (5 bases). This receptor was taken from a man between 25 and 39 years old with active or convalescent COVID-19. As DNA, the CDR3 is TGTGCCAGCCCCAGGGATACGGAATCAGATACGCAGTATTTT. It is translated as CASPRDTESDTQYF.